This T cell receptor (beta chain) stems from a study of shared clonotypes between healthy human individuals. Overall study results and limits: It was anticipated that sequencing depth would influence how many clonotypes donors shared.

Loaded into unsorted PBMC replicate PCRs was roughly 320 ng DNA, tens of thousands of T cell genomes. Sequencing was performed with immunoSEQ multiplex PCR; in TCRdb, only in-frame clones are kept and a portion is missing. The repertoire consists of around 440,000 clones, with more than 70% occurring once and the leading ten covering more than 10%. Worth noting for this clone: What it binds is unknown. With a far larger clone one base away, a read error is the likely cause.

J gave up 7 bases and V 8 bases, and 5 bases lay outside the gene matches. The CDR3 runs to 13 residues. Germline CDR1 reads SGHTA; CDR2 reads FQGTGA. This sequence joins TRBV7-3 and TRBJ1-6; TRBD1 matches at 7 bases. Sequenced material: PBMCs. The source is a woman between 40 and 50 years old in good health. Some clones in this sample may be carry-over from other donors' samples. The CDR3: CASGTGQNSPLHF. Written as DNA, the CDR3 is TGTGCCAGCGGCACGGGACAGAATTCACCCCTCCACTTT.